Included here is one T cell receptor beta chain sequence, with context. Its antigen is unidentified. These data come from a study of Graves' ophthalmopathy and Graves' hyperthyroidism. Regarding the study as a whole: Detection in blood was also observed for most expanded thyroid clonotypes above 0.001 frequency.

The trim removed 0 bases at V and 7 bases at J, leaving 9 bases unmatched. The CDR3 spans 16 residues. Amplification of the TCR beta CDR3 regions used RNA transcripts (as template). An initial RT-PCR round employing HTBI primers preceded a second-round multiplex PCR. Using its own MiXCR run on the multiplex PCR reads, TCRdb lists one record per CDR3 protein. The table records about 380,000 distinct CDR3 sequences, 15% to 17% of them present only once. V usage is TRBV12-3 or TRBV12-4 and J usage is TRBJ1-2; 9 nucleotides line up with TRBD1. The receptor was isolated from a woman under 30 with stable Graves' hyperthyroidism. The sample comprised peripheral blood. CDR3 DNA sequence: TGTGCCAGCAGTTTAGCGCGGGACAGGGAGACTATTGGCTACACCTTC. This translates into CASSLARDRETIGYTF.